The entry below gives a single TCR beta chain sequence along with its context. Its target is unknown. CDR3 length equals 17 residues. The V and J ends lost 6 bases and 6 bases, in that order; junction bases with no gene match: 17. Germline CDR1 and CDR2: KGHSH and LQKENI. This record belongs to a study of CD4 T cells in relation to SARS-CoV-2 and coronaviruses. Generated by immunoSEQ multiplex PCR, the TCRdb table keeps only in-frame clones and is missing some. The data contain around 16,000 clones, around four fifths of them singletons. The unexposed donors gave CD4+ T cells in about 2011-2018, prior to COVID-19. After around nine days of culture, CD4+ T cells were isolated.

The sequence came from a human donor in good health. The chain links TRBV18 to TRBJ2-7, with 10 positions matching TRBD2. The sequenced sample consisted of CD4+ T cells from PBMCs, cultured in vitro. CDR3 in amino acids: CASSQLAGAGAPREQYF. In nucleotides, the CDR3 is TGTGCCAGCTCTCAGCTAGCGGGAGCAGGGGCTCCCCGCGAGCAGTACTTC. The full variable domain, completed using reference TRBV18 and TRBJ2-7, is NAGVMQNPRHLVRRRGQEARLRCSPMKGHSHVYWYRQLPEEGLKFMVYLQKENIIDESGMPKERFSAEFPKEGPSILRIQQVVRGDSAAYFCASSQLAGAGAPREQYFGPGTRLTVT.